This passage covers 24 T cell receptor beta chains from one sample sequenced in a study of cytotoxic CD8 clonotypes in ibrutinib-treated CLL. Some clones are missing from TCRdb's copy, which holds only in-frame ones; the method was immunoSEQ multiplex PCR. The sample includes a few hundred thousand clones, roughly 79% of them seen just once. The material was PBMCs, obtained before ibrutinib treatment. The receptors here all came from a human donor with chronic lymphocytic leukemia.

The CDR3 DNA sequence: TGTGCCAGCAATTTGGGGGGAGGTGAGACCCAGTACTTC. This codes for CASNLGGGETQYF. The genes are TRBV2 and TRBJ2-5; tentative D call: TRBD2 (6 bases). Trimming pared 7 bases from V and 5 bases from J, leaving 14 bases between. The CDR3 loop spans 13 amino acids. Germline V gene sequence: CDR1 SNHLY, CDR2 FYNNEI. Variable domain in full (rest from reference TRBV2 and TRBJ2-5): EPEVTQTPSHQVTQMGQEVILRCVPISNHLYFYWYRQILGQKVEFLVSFYNNEISEKSEIFDDQFSVERPDGSNFTLKIRSTKLEDSAMYFCASNLGGGETQYFGPGTRLLVL.

The gene calls are TRBV5-1 and TRBJ2-7; 14 nucleotides align to TRBD2. Per the germline V gene, CDR1 is SGHRS and CDR2 is YFSETQ. V dropped 0 bases and J dropped 6; count of bases not matched to a gene: 2. The CDR3 runs to 15 residues. CDR3 region: CASSLVGLAGGEQYF. CDR3 nucleotides: TGCGCCAGCAGCTTGGTAGGACTAGCGGGAGGCGAGCAGTACTTC.

The gene calls are TRBV9 and TRBJ2-1, with a tentative D call TRBD2 (5 bases). CDR1 is SGDLS, CDR2 YYNGEE, per germline. The CDR3 covers 13 residues. V was pared by 4 bases and J by 8 bases, with 13 bases between. The CDR3 protein is CASSPRGRDEQFF. CDR3 nucleotide sequence: TGTGCCAGCAGCCCACGTGGGAGAGATGAGCAGTTCTTC. Complete variable domain (other parts from reference TRBV9 and TRBJ2-1): DSGVTQTPKHLITATGQRVTLRCSPRSGDLSVYWYQQSLDQGLQFLIQYYNGEERAKGNILERFSAQQFPDLHSELNLSSLELGDSALYFCASSPRGRDEQFFGPGTRLTVL.

This clone was seen once. Within the sample, other DNA sequences also encode this same CDR3. J is TRBJ2-1 and V is TRBV29-1; D unclear. CDR3 length: 10 residues. Germline V lookup: CDR1 SQVTM, CDR2 ANQGSEA. V shed 4 bases and J shed 7 bases, with 5 bases lying between them. CDR3 protein: CSVGSNEQFF. CDR3 sequence (DNA): TGCAGCGTTGGGTCTAATGAGCAGTTCTTC.

This rearrangement joins TRBV7-2 to TRBJ2-7; tentatively, D is TRBD1 (6 bases). Trimming stripped 1 base from V and 5 bases from J, with 12 bases between. Germline-derived CDR1 and CDR2 are SGHTA and FQGNSA. There are 14 residues in the CDR3. CDR3 protein: CASSLVQGFHEQYF. The CDR3 region has the DNA TGTGCCAGCAGCTTAGTGCAGGGGTTCCACGAGCAGTACTTC. The variable domain in full, with the rest retrieved from reference TRBV7-2 and TRBJ2-7, is GAGVSQSPSNKVTEKGKDVELRCDPISGHTALYWYRQSLGQGLEFLIYFQGNSAPDKSGLPSDRFSAERTGGSVSTLTIQRTQQEDSAVYLCASSLVQGFHEQYFGPGTRLTVT.

The chain uses TRBV4-1 and TRBJ1-5; D is undetermined. The V gene's germline CDR1 is MGHRA and CDR2 YSYEKL. The CDR3 is 16 residues long. V lost 2 bases and J 3 bases, leaving 14 bases between the germline ends. CDR3 loop: CASSQRPDGSNQPQHF. DNA of the CDR3: TGCGCCAGCAGCCAAAGACCGGACGGATCCAATCAGCCCCAGCATTTT.

The rearrangement joins TRBV6-5 to TRBJ1-2; D is ambiguous. V dropped 2 bases and J dropped 4 bases, with 17 bases sitting between them. In germline, CDR1 is MNHEY, CDR2 SVGAGI. The CDR3 runs 16 residues. CDR3 residues: CASSYLVADRIYGYTF. CDR3 DNA sequence: TGTGCCAGCAGTTACCTCGTGGCGGATAGGATCTATGGCTACACCTTC.

The rearrangement links TRBV25-1 to TRBJ2-1; 7 bases match TRBD2. Germline V gene lookup returns CDR1 MGHDK and CDR2 SYGVNS. Trimming at V came to 7 bases and at J to 8 bases, leaving 2 bases not matched to a gene. The CDR3 is made up of 11 amino acids. CDR3 loop: CASTAGDEQFF. Written as DNA, the CDR3 is TGTGCCAGCACTGCGGGAGATGAGCAGTTCTTC.

This chain uses TRBV4-3 with TRBJ1-1, with a tentative D call TRBD1 (6 bases). Trimming stripped 0 bases from V and 4 bases from J, with 9 bases between. CDR1 is LGHNA and CDR2 is YSLEER in the germline V gene. This CDR3 contains 14 residues. The CDR3 region has the DNA TGCGCCAGCAGCCAAGAAAGGGGGAGCACTGAAGCTTTCTTT. As protein: CASSQERGSTEAFF.

The chain carries TRBV5-4 and TRBJ2-1; 7 nucleotides line up with TRBD2. The CDR3 covers 15 residues. CDR1 is SGHNT and CDR2 is YYREEE in the germline V gene (reference sequence). Losses at the gene ends were 2 bases for V and 5 bases for J; bases not matched to a gene: 7. The DNA of the CDR3 is TGTGCCAGCAGCTTTCCGGGACGGGGGGACAATGAGCAGTTCTTC. It translates to CASSFPGRGDNEQFF.

The chain carries TRBV19 and TRBJ1-2; maybe TRBD1 (5 bases). This CDR3 comprises 15 residues. V was clipped by 9 bases and J by 2 bases, with 19 bases between them. The germline CDR1 and CDR2 sequences are LNHDA and SQIVND (reference sequence). CDR3 region: CASTRSPEGNYGYTF. The CDR3 DNA reads as TGTGCCAGCACCCGGTCGCCGGAGGGGAACTATGGCTACACCTTC.

V is TRBV6-1 and J is TRBJ2-5, with 7 nucleotides matching TRBD1. CDR3 length equals 13 residues. V trimming: 6 bases; J trimming: 2 bases; junction bases outside the gene matches: 3. Germline-derived CDR1 and CDR2 are MNHNS and SASEGT. The CDR3 protein is CASRGQLQETQYF. As DNA, the CDR3 is TGTGCCAGCAGGGGACAGTTACAAGAGACCCAGTACTTC.

CDR3: CASSPSGTSGANVLTF. The DNA of the CDR3 is TGTGCCAGCTCGCCTAGCGGAACCTCTGGGGCCAACGTCCTGACTTTC. V gene TRBV25-1 combines with J gene TRBJ2-6, with TRBD2 matching 7 bases. The CDR3 runs to 16 residues. The germline CDR1 and CDR2 sequences are MGHDK and SYGVNS. Germline trimming cut 8 bases from V and 0 bases from J; bases unmatched to any gene: 7.

This chain links TRBV9 with TRBJ1-3; no clear D gene. The CDR3 covers 15 residues. Per the germline V gene, CDR1 is SGDLS and CDR2 is YYNGEE. The V and J ends lost 1 base and 0 bases respectively, with 8 bases between them. CDR3 bases: TGTGCCAGCAGCGTATTAGGAGGCTCTGGAAACACCATATATTTT. It codes for CASSVLGGSGNTIYF.

The chain is built from TRBV29-1 and TRBJ1-2; tentatively, D is TRBD1 (5 bases). The CDR3 length is 13 residues. CDR1 and CDR2 from the germline V gene are SQVTM and ANQGSEA. The V and J ends lost 7 bases and 7 bases respectively, with 19 bases between them. The CDR3 is CSAVRAQGSGYTF. The CDR3 coding sequence is TGCAGCGCAGTCCGGGCCCAGGGTTCTGGCTACACCTTC.

V gene TRBV30 combines with J gene TRBJ2-7; D might be TRBD2 (5 bases). Germline V gene sequence: CDR1 GTSNPN, CDR2 SVGIG (reference sequence). V lost 3 bases to trimming and J lost 6 bases, with 15 bases between them. The CDR3 loop spans 13 amino acids. The CDR3: CAWSVGLSGEQYF. The CDR3 DNA is TGTGCCTGGAGCGTAGGGTTAAGCGGCGAGCAGTACTTC. Using reference TRBV30 and TRBJ2-7 for the parts outside the CDR3, the full variable domain is SQTIHQWPATLVQPVGSPLSLECTVEGTSNPNLYWYRQAAGRGLQLLFYSVGIGQISSEVPQNLSASRPQDRQFILSSKKLLLSDSGFYLCAWSVGLSGEQYFGPGTRLTVT.

The V gene is TRBV19, the J gene TRBJ2-7; 8 positions agree with TRBD1. V was pared by 4 bases and J by 7 bases, with 12 bases of the junction left unmatched. The germline V gene encodes CDR1 LNHDA and CDR2 SQIVND (reference sequence). The CDR3 has 15 residues. CDR3 protein: CASSTPGQVFFEQYF. CDR3 nucleotides: TGTGCCAGTAGTACACCGGGACAGGTCTTTTTTGAGCAGTACTTC.

The rearrangement joins TRBV7-9 to TRBJ2-1; D call uncertain. Germline assignment: CDR1 SEHNR and CDR2 FQNEAQ (reference sequence). The V gene lost 1 base and the J gene lost 12 bases, with 10 bases spanning the gap. The CDR3 totals 12 residues. CDR3 amino acids: CASSLVGFSQFF. The CDR3 bases are TGTGCCAGCAGCTTAGTGGGGTTTTCGCAGTTCTTC.

The chain links TRBV18 to TRBJ1-4, with D maybe TRBD1 (5 bases). Germline values: CDR1 KGHSH, CDR2 LQKENI. V was pared by 2 bases and J by 8 bases, with 12 bases between. This CDR3 has 14 amino acids. The CDR3, as DNA: TGTGCCAGCTCACCAAGCGGGGGTGGCGAAAAACTGTTTTTT. It is translated as CASSPSGGGEKLFF.

The rearrangement uses TRBV10-3 and TRBJ2-3; 11 positions match TRBD2. V lost 4 bases to trimming and J lost 2 bases; unmatched junction nucleotides: 2. Germline CDR1 and CDR2: ENHRY and SYGVKD. There are 15 residues in the CDR3. This CDR3 reads CAISGGLAATDTQYF. The DNA for the CDR3 is TGTGCCATCAGTGGGGGACTAGCGGCCACAGATACGCAGTATTTT.

This clone was detected a few times. The chain carries TRBV14 and TRBJ2-7; 7 bases fit TRBD1. The CDR3 contains 16 residues. The junction had 9 bases not matched to a gene; V was cut back by 4 bases and J by 0 bases. Per the germline V gene, CDR1 is SGHDN and CDR2 is FVKESK. DNA for the CDR3: TGTGCCAGCAGCCCCCTAGCAGGGGACAGCTCCTACGAGCAGTACTTC. Translating gives CASSPLAGDSSYEQYF.

The rearrangement uses TRBV9 and TRBJ2-3; 10 bases are a match to TRBD1. The V gene end was trimmed by 3 bases and the J gene end by 3 bases; junction bases not matched to a gene: 4. The CDR3 extends over 15 amino acids. Germline V gives CDR1 SGDLS, CDR2 YYNGEE. This CDR3 is CASSAPGQGTDTQYF. The CDR3 nucleotides read TGTGCCAGCAGCGCACCGGGACAGGGGACAGATACGCAGTATTTT.

This chain joins TRBV7-7 and TRBJ2-7, with D perhaps matching TRBD1 or TRBD2 (7 bases each). Germline CDR1 SSHAT, CDR2 FNYEAQ (reference sequence). Between the trimmed V and J ends, which lost 6 bases and 7 bases, there was a span of 19 bases. There are 14 residues in the CDR3. The CDR3 loop is CASSAGRGLVEQYF. As DNA, the CDR3 is TGTGCCAGCAGTGCGGGGAGGGGGCTTGTAGAGCAGTACTTC.

This chain's CDR3 is CASTLAGRDTGTQYF. In DNA form, the CDR3 reads TGTGCCAGCACACTAGCGGGGAGGGACACCGGTACGCAGTATTTT. The chain employs TRBV27 and TRBJ2-3; 10 bases line up with TRBD2. Losses at the gene ends were 7 bases for V and 8 bases for J; bases not matched to a gene: 12. Germline CDR1 MNHEY, CDR2 SMNVEV (reference sequence). The CDR3 contains 15 residues.